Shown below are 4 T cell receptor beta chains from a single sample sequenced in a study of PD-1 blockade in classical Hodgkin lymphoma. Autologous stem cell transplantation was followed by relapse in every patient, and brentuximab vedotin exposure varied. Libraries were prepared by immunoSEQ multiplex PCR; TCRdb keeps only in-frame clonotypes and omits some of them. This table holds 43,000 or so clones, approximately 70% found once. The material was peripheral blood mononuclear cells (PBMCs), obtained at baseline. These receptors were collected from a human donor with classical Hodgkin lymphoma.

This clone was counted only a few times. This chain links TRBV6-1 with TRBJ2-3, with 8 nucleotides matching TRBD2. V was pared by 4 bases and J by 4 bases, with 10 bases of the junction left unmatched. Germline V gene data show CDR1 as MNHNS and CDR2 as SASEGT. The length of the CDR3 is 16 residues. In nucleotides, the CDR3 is TGTGCCAGCAGTGGACGGGCGGGGGGAGTTGCAGATACGCAGTATTTT. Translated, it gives CASSGRAGGVADTQYF.

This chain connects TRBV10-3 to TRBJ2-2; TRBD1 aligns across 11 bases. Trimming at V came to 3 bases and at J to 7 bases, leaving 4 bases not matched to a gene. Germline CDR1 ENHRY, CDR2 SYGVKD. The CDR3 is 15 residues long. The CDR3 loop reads CAISDGTGGIGELFF. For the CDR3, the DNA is TGTGCCATCAGTGACGGGACAGGGGGTATCGGGGAGCTGTTTTTT.

CDR3 DNA: TGTGCCAGCAACCCTCCAGACAGGGACGGTCAGCCCCAGCATTTT. Translated: CASNPPDRDGQPQHF. This chain joins TRBV6-1 and TRBJ1-5; 7 bases are a match to TRBD1. Germline-derived CDR1 and CDR2 are MNHNS and SASEGT. J gave up 6 bases and V 7 bases, and 12 bases lay outside the gene matches. The CDR3 has 15 amino acids.

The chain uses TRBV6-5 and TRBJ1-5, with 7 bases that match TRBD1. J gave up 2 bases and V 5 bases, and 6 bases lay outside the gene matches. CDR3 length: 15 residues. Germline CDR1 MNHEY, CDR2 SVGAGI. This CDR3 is CASSTTGVGNQPQHF. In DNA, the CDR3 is TGTGCCAGCAGTACCACAGGGGTTGGCAATCAGCCCCAGCATTTT.